These 20 T cell receptor beta chains share one sample of origin, sequenced in a study of cytomegalovirus exposure and HLA in healthy donors. Primers included in the PCR were 60 Vbeta and 13 Jbeta primers. The table came from immunoSEQ multiplex PCR; TCRdb's copy has only in-frame clones and leaves some out. This sample has some 60,000 clones, with 83% found just once. The material sequenced was PBMCs. These receptors all stem from a human donor in good health.

The gene calls are TRBV28 and TRBJ2-5, with a weak D call TRBD2 (6 bases). CDR1 and CDR2 from the germline V gene are MDHEN and SYDVKM. V lost 2 bases and J 5 bases, leaving 9 bases between the germline ends. The CDR3 loop spans 13 amino acids. The CDR3 nucleotides read TGTGCCAGCAGTTTAGGAGGGTCGGAGACCCAGTACTTC. It codes for CASSLGGSETQYF.

This chain links TRBV4-2 with TRBJ1-4; D not resolved. CDR1 is LGHNA and CDR2 is YNFKEQ in the germline V gene. The length of the CDR3 is 14 residues. V was cut by 2 bases and J by 2 bases, with 6 bases left in between. CDR3 loop: CASSQSETNEKLFF. The CDR3 nucleotides are TGTGCCAGCAGCCAATCGGAGACTAATGAAAAACTGTTTTTT.

The chain couples TRBV5-4 to TRBJ2-5, with 7 positions matching TRBD1. J was trimmed by 5 bases and V by 0 bases; bases with no gene match: 4. The CDR3 runs 14 residues. Per germline, CDR1 SGHNT and CDR2 YYREEE (reference sequence). CDR3 amino acids: CASSLDRGVETQYF. In nucleotides, the CDR3 is TGTGCCAGCAGCTTGGACAGGGGAGTGGAGACCCAGTACTTC.

The J gene is TRBJ1-2, the V gene TRBV30; D is unresolved. Germline-derived CDR1 and CDR2 are GTSNPN and SVGIG (reference sequence). The CDR3 consists of 14 residues. Trimming cost V 3 bases and J 1 base, with 12 bases left between them. The CDR3 is CAWRRSALNYGYTF. For the CDR3, the DNA is TGTGCCTGGAGACGGTCCGCCCTTAACTATGGCTACACCTTC.

J is TRBJ2-3 and V is TRBV18; 10 bases fit TRBD2. Germline CDR1 is KGHSH and CDR2 is LQKENI. J lost 6 bases, V lost 1 base, and 10 bases had no gene match. The CDR3 has 17 amino acids. CDR3 sequence (DNA): TGTGCCAGCTCACCACTCGGGCTAGCGGGAGTTTCGGATACGCAGTATTTT. It is translated as CASSPLGLAGVSDTQYF.

This chain connects TRBV7-2 to TRBJ2-1; 14 bases map to TRBD2. The CDR3 contains 17 residues. Germline V gene data show CDR1 as SGHTA and CDR2 as FQGNSA. V gave up 5 bases and J gave up 6 bases; unmatched junction bases: 9. CDR3 in amino acids: CASSPRLGTSGGNEQFF. CDR3 bases: TGTGCCAGCAGCCCAAGACTGGGGACTAGCGGGGGCAATGAGCAGTTCTTC.

Only one count was recorded for this clone. The chain couples TRBV10-2 to TRBJ2-5, with TRBD2 matching 10 bases. Looked up from germline, CDR1 is WSHSY and CDR2 is SAAADI. The CDR3 sequence is 14 residues long. V lost 6 bases and J lost 3; bases outside the gene matches: 4. CDR3 nucleotide sequence: TGCGCCAGCAGCGGACTAGCGGACAAAGAGACCCAGTACTTC. Translated: CASSGLADKETQYF.

This rearrangement joins TRBV10-2 to TRBJ2-2, with a weak D call TRBD2 (6 bases). The CDR3 loop spans 15 amino acids. The germline V gene has CDR1 WSHSY and CDR2 SAAADI. The V end was cut by 5 bases, the J end by 1 base, with 11 bases between. The CDR3 loop reads CASSTGSGNTGELFF. Here the CDR3 DNA reads TGCGCCAGCAGTACCGGGAGCGGGAACACCGGGGAGCTGTTTTTT.

The chain carries TRBV7-3 and TRBJ1-2; the match to TRBD1 covers 7 bases. The ends lost 5 bases at V and 0 bases at J; junction bases unmatched: 3. Germline-derived CDR1 and CDR2 are SGHTA and FQGTGA. The CDR3 runs 14 residues. Written as DNA, the CDR3 is TGTGCCAGCAGCACGCAGGGGGCTAACTATGGCTACACCTTC. Translation gives CASSTQGANYGYTF.

The rearrangement joins TRBV4-2 to TRBJ1-2, with 9 bases lining up with TRBD1. The CDR3 loop spans 15 amino acids. V was clipped by 2 bases and J by 0 bases; unmatched bases: 1. Germline CDR1 LGHNA, CDR2 YNFKEQ. The CDR3 DNA reads TGTGCCAGCAGCCAACGACAGGGGGCTAACTATGGCTACACCTTC. Amino acid sequence: CASSQRQGANYGYTF.

The chain recombines TRBV9 with TRBJ2-1; a possible D gene is TRBD2 (6 bases). This CDR3 has 20 amino acids. Germline-derived CDR1 and CDR2 are SGDLS and YYNGEE. The V end was cut by 4 bases, the J end by 3 bases, with 29 bases between. The DNA for the CDR3 is TGTGCCAGCAGCCTCCGTACGTTAGCGGAAACACCGAAGATCTACAATGAGCAGTTCTTC. This encodes CASSLRTLAETPKIYNEQFF.

This clone has only a few counts. The chain recombines TRBV5-4 with TRBJ1-5, with D maybe TRBD1 (5 bases). The CDR3 runs to 14 residues. Trimming pared 5 bases from V and 7 bases from J, leaving 16 bases between. Germline lookup yields CDR1 SGHNT and CDR2 YYREEE (reference sequence). In nucleotides, the CDR3 is TGTGCCAGCAGTCACGGGGGGGTAGGACAGCCCCAGCATTTT. Its translation is CASSHGGVGQPQHF.

V usage is TRBV5-6 and J usage is TRBJ2-7, with D unresolved. The CDR3 is made up of 15 amino acids. V gave up 2 bases and J gave up 0 bases, with 12 bases separating them. Germline V lookup: CDR1 SGHDT, CDR2 YYEEEE. The CDR3, as DNA: TGTGCCAGCAGCTTCCTCGCGGCTAGCTCCTACGAGCAGTACTTC. This translates into CASSFLAASSYEQYF.

The chain carries TRBV7-6 and TRBJ2-3; possible D gene TRBD1, 6 bases. Germline V CDR1 and CDR2: SGHVS, FNYEAQ. V lost 6 bases and J 2 bases, leaving 9 bases between the germline ends. The CDR3 runs 13 residues. The CDR3 here is CASSGQFTDTQYF. The DNA of the CDR3 is TGTGCCAGCAGTGGACAGTTCACAGATACGCAGTATTTT.

By sample share, this clone is medium-sized. This rearrangement joins TRBV6-1 to TRBJ1-4; 9 positions agree with TRBD1. The CDR3 is 14 amino acids. Germline CDR1 is MNHNS and CDR2 is SASEGT. The V gene end was trimmed by 4 bases and the J gene end by 5 bases; junction bases not matched to a gene: 2. For the CDR3, the DNA is TGTGCCAGCAGTGTGGGGACAGGGAATGAAAAACTGTTTTTT. As protein: CASSVGTGNEKLFF.

The CDR3 sequence is CATSRGSKASGKETQYF. The CDR3 nucleotides are TGTGCCACCAGCAGAGGGAGTAAGGCTAGCGGGAAGGAGACCCAGTACTTC. The gene calls are TRBV15 and TRBJ2-5; 9 bases align to TRBD2. The CDR3 has 17 amino acids. V shed 1 base, J shed 5 bases, and the junction held 11 bases outside the gene matches. Germline assignment: CDR1 LNHNV and CDR2 YYDKDF (reference sequence).

The CDR3 spells CASSEKDPGLVIGETQYF. The CDR3 coding sequence is TGTGCCAGCAGCGAGAAGGACCCGGGACTAGTGATTGGAGAGACCCAGTACTTC. This chain connects TRBV27 to TRBJ2-5; 8 positions match TRBD2. V lost 6 bases to trimming and J lost 4 bases; unmatched junction nucleotides: 19. The CDR3 totals 18 residues. Germline V gene lookup returns CDR1 MNHEY and CDR2 SMNVEV (reference sequence).

The rearrangement uses TRBV15 and TRBJ2-7; weak D call: TRBD1 (6 bases). Between the trimmed V and J ends, which lost 0 bases and 0 bases, there was a span of 12 bases. Germline V gives CDR1 LNHNV, CDR2 YYDKDF (reference sequence). This CDR3 is built from 16 residues. CDR3: CATSRDRRTVSYEQYF. CDR3 DNA sequence: TGTGCCACCAGCAGAGATCGTAGGACAGTCTCCTACGAGCAGTACTTC.

This clone came up a few times. V and J are TRBV27 and TRBJ2-7; 7 bases match TRBD1. The CDR3 has 15 residues. The ends lost 6 bases at V and 4 bases at J; junction bases unmatched: 12. Germline values: CDR1 MNHEY, CDR2 SMNVEV (reference sequence). The CDR3 region is CASRANRGGGYEQYF. CDR3 nucleotides: TGTGCCAGCAGGGCGAACAGGGGCGGAGGTTACGAGCAGTACTTC.

The rearrangement uses TRBV27 and TRBJ2-2, with 8 bases matching TRBD1. The junction had 9 bases not matched to a gene; V was cut back by 3 bases and J by 3 bases. This CDR3 has 17 amino acids. The germline V gene encodes CDR1 MNHEY and CDR2 SMNVEV (reference sequence). In nucleotides, the CDR3 is TGTGCCAGCAGTTTGAGTCAGGGGGCTGCGGACACCGGGGAGCTGTTTTTT. Residues: CASSLSQGAADTGELFF.